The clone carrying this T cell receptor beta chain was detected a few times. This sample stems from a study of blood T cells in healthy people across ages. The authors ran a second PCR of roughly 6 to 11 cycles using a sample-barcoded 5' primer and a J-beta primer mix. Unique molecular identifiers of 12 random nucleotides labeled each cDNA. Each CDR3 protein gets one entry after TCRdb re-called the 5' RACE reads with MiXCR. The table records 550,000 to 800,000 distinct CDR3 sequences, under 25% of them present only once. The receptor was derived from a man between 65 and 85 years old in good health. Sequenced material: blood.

The DNA for the CDR3 is TGTGCCAGCAGCTCGGAACAGGGGGTCCAAGAGACCCAGTACTTC. Its translation is CASSSEQGVQETQYF. This chain links TRBV5-6 with TRBJ2-5, with 8 bases matching TRBD1. Germline trimming cut 3 bases from V and 1 base from J; bases unmatched to any gene: 5. CDR1 is SGHDT, CDR2 YYEEEE, per germline. CDR3 size: 15 residues. Full variable domain (missing parts from reference TRBV5-6 and TRBJ2-5): DAGVTQSPTHLIKTRGQQVTLRCSPKSGHDTVSWYQQALGQGPQFIFQYYEEEERQRGNFPDRFSGHQFPNYSSELNVNALLLGDSALYLCASSSEQGVQETQYFGPGTRLLVL.